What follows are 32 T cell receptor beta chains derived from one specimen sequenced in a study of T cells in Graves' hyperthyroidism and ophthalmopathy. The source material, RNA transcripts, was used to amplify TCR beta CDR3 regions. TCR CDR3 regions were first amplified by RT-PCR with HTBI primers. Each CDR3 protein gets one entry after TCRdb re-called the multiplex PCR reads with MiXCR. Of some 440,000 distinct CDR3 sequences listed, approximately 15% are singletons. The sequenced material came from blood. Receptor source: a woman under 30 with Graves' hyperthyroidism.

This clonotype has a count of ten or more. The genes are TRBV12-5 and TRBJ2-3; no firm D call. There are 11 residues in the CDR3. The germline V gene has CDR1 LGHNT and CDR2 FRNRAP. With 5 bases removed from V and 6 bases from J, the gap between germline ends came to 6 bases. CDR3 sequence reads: CASGQADTQYF. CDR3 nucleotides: TGTGCTAGTGGTCAGGCGGATACGCAGTATTTT. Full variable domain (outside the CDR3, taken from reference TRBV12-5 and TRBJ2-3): DARVTQTPRHKVTEMGQEVTMRCQPILGHNTVFWYRQTMMQGLELLAYFRNRAPLDDSGMPKDRFSAEMPDATLATLKIQPSEPRDSAVYFCASGQADTQYFGPGTRLTVL.

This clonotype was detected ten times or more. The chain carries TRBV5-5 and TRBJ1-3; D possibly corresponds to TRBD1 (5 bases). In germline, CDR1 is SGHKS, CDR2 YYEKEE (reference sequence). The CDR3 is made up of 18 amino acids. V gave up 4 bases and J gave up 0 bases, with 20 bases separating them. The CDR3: CASSAAGHSIYSGNTIYF. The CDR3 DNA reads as TGTGCCAGCAGCGCCGCTGGACACTCTATTTACTCTGGAAACACCATATATTTT.

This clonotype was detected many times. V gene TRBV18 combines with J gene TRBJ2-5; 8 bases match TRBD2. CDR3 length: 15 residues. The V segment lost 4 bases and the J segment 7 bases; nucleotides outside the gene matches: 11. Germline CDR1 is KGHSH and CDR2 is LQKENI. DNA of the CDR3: TGTGCCAGCTCACACGGACTAGCCGGAGCGGGGACCCAGTACTTC. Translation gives CASSHGLAGAGTQYF.

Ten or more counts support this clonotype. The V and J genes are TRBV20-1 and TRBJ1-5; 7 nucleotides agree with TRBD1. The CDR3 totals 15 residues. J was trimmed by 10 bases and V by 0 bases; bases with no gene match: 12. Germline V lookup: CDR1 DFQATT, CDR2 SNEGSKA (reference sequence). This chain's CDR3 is CSARDRQGGARPQHF. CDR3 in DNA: TGCAGTGCTAGAGATCGGCAGGGGGGCGCAAGACCCCAGCATTTT.

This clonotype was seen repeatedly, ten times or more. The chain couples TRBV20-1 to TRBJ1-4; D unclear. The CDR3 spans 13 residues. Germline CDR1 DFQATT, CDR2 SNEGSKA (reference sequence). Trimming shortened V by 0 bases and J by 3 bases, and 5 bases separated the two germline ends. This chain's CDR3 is CSARDGANEKLFF. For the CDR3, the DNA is TGCAGTGCTAGAGATGGAGCTAATGAAAAACTGTTTTTT.

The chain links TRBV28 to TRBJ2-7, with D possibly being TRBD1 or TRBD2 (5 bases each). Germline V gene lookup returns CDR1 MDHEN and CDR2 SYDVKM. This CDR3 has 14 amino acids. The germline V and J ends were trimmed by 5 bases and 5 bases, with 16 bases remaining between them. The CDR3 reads CASSPRGVSHEQYF. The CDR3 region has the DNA TGTGCCAGCAGTCCCCGAGGGGTTAGCCACGAGCAGTACTTC.

The CDR3 region is CASSPGPKGDTQYF. CDR3 DNA sequence: TGTGCCAGCAGCCCCGGGCCCAAAGGAGATACGCAGTATTTT. This chain uses TRBV11-1 with TRBJ2-3; no definite D call. The CDR3 is 14 amino acids. The V end lost 5 bases, the J end lost 5 bases, and 14 bases lay between the germline ends. CDR1 and CDR2 from the germline V gene are SGHAT and FQDESV (reference sequence).

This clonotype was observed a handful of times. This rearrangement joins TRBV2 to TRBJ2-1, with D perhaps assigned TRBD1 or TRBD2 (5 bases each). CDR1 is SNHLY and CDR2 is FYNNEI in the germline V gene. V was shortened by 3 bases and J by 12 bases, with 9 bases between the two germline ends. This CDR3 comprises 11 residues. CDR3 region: CASSDPGRQFF. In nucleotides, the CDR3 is TGTGCCAGCAGTGACCCGGGGCGGCAGTTCTTC.

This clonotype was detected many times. The CDR3 spells CASSLGDRDPPSPLHF. CDR3 sequence (DNA): TGTGCCAGCAGCTTAGGGGACAGGGACCCGCCTTCACCCCTCCACTTT. The chain combines TRBV7-9 with TRBJ1-6; 9 bases agree with TRBD1. The CDR3 spans 16 residues. CDR1 is SEHNR and CDR2 is FQNEAQ in the germline V gene (reference sequence). V shed 1 base and J 9 bases; nucleotides not matched to a gene: 7.

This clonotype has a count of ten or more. In DNA form, the CDR3 reads TGCGCCAGCAGCGCCCTCGGGGGGTACCAAGAGACCCAGTACTTC. Amino acids: CASSALGGYQETQYF. V usage is TRBV5-1 and J usage is TRBJ2-5; TRBD2 matches 7 bases. The CDR3 has 15 residues. The ends lost 4 bases at V and 0 bases at J; junction bases unmatched: 6. Germline CDR1 reads SGHRS; CDR2 reads YFSETQ.

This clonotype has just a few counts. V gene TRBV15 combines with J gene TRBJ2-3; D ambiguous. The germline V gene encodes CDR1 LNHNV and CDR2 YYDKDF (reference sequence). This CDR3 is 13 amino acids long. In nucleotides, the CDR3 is TGTGCAGCCACCCAATTTAGCACAGATACGCAGTATTTT. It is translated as CAATQFSTDTQYF.

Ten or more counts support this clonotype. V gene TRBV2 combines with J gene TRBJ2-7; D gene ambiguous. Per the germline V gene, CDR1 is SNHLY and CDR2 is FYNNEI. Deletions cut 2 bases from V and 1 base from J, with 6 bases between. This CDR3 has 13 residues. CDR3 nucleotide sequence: TGTGCCAGCAGTGAAAGTCGGTCCTACGAGCAGTACTTC. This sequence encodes CASSESRSYEQYF.

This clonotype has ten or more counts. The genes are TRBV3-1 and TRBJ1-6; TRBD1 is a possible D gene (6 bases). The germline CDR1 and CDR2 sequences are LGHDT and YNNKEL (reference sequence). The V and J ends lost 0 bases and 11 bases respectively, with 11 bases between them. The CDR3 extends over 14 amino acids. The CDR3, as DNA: TGTGCCAGCAGCCAAGAGTGGACAGCCACACCCCTCCACTTT. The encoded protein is CASSQEWTATPLHF.

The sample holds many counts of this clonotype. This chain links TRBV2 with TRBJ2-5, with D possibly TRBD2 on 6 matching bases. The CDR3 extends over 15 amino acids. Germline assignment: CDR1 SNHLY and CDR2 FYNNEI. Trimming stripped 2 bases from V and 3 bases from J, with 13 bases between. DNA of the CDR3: TGTGCCAGCAGTGAACGACTAGGGGTGGAAGAGACCCAGTACTTC. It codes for CASSERLGVEETQYF.

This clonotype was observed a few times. This CDR3 is CASSLLAGGVTGELFF. CDR3 bases: TGTGCCAGCAGCCTACTAGCGGGAGGGGTCACCGGGGAGCTGTTTTTT. The chain recombines TRBV7-6 with TRBJ2-2; TRBD2 agrees at 13 bases. The CDR3 has 16 residues. V lost 5 bases to trimming and J lost 4 bases; unmatched junction nucleotides: 4. The germline gives CDR1 SGHVS, CDR2 FNYEAQ.

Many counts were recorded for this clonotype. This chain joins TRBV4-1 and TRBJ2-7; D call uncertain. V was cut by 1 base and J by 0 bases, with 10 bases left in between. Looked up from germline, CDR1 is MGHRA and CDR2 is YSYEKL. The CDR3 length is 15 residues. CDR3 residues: CASSQGKGNSYEQYF. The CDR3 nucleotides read TGCGCCAGCAGCCAAGGGAAAGGAAACTCCTACGAGCAGTACTTC.

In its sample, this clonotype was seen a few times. CDR3 in amino acids: CASSIGQGGDTQYF. The CDR3 nucleotides read TGTGCCAGCAGTATCGGACAGGGGGGAGATACGCAGTATTTT. The chain has TRBV28 and TRBJ2-3; 10 bases match TRBD1. The CDR3 is made up of 14 amino acids. Unmatched junction bases numbered 4, after V lost 5 bases and J lost 5 bases. The germline V gene encodes CDR1 MDHEN and CDR2 SYDVKM.

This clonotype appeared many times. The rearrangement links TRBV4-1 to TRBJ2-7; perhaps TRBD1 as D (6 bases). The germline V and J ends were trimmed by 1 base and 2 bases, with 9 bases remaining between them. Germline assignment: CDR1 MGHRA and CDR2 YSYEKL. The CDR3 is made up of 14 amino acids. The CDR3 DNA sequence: TGCGCCAGCAGCCAAGTTAGGGGGACCTACGAGCAGTACTTC. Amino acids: CASSQVRGTYEQYF.

The CDR3 nucleotides are TGTGCCACCAGCAGAGACAGCTACGGCTTTCAGTACTTC. Its translation: CATSRDSYGFQYF. The chain couples TRBV15 to TRBJ2-4; no definite D call. Germline V lookup: CDR1 LNHNV, CDR2 YYDKDF (reference sequence). The CDR3 has 13 amino acids. V lost 0 bases and J lost 11, with 11 bases in between.

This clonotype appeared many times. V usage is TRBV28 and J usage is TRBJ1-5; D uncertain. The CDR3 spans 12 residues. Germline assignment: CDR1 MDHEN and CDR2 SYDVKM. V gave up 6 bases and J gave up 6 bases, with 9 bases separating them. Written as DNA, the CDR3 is TGTGCCAGCAGCTTTAAAAGTCAGCCCCAGCATTTT. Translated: CASSFKSQPQHF.

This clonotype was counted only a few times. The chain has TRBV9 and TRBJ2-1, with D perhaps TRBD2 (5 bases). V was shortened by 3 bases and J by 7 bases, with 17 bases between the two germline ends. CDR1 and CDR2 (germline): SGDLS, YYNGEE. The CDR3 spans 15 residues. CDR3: CASSARELVGNEQFF. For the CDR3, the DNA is TGTGCCAGCAGCGCTCGGGAACTAGTTGGGAATGAGCAGTTCTTC.

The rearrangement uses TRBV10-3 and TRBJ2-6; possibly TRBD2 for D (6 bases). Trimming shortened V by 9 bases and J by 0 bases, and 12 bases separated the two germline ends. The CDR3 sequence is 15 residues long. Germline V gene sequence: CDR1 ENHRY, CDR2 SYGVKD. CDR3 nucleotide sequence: TGTGCCATGGGAGGAGAACACTCTGGGGCCAACGTCCTGACTTTC. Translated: CAMGGEHSGANVLTF.

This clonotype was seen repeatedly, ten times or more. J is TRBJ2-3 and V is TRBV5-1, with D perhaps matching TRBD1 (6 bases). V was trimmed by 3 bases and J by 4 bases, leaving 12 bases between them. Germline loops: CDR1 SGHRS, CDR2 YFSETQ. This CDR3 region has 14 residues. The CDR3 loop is CASSSQAGADTQYF. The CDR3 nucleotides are TGCGCCAGCAGCTCCCAAGCAGGGGCAGATACGCAGTATTTT.

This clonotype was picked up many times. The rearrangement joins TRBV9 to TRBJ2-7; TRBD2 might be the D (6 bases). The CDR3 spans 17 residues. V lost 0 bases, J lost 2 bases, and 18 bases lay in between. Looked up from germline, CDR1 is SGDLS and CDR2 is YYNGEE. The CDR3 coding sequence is TGTGCCAGCAGCGTAGGTATGGCGGGGCAAGGGGCCTACGAGCAGTACTTC. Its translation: CASSVGMAGQGAYEQYF.

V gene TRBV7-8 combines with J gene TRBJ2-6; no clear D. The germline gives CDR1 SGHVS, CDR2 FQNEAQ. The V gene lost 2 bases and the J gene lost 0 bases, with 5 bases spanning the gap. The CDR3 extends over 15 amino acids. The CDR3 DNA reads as TGTGCCAGCAGCTTACGTCTCTCTGGGGCCAACGTCCTGACTTTC. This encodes CASSLRLSGANVLTF.

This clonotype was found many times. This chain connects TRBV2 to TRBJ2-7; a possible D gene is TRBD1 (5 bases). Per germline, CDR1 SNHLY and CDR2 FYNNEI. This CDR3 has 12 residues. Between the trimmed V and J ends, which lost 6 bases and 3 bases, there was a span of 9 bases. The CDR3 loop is CASRQVIYEQYF. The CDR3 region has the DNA TGTGCCAGCAGACAGGTGATCTACGAGCAGTACTTC.

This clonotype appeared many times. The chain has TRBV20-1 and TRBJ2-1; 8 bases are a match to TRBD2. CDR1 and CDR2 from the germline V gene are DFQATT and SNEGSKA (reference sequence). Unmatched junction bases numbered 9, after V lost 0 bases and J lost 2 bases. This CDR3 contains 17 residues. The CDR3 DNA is TGCAGTGCTAGAGATCATAATAGCGGGGACCCCTACAATGAGCAGTTCTTC. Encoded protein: CSARDHNSGDPYNEQFF.

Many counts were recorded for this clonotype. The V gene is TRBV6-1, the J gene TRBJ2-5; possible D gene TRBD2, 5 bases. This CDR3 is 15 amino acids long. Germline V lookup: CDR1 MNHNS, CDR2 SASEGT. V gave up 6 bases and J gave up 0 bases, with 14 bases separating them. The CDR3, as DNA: TGTGCCAGCAGCCTTAATCGCGGGCACCAAGAGACCCAGTACTTC. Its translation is CASSLNRGHQETQYF.

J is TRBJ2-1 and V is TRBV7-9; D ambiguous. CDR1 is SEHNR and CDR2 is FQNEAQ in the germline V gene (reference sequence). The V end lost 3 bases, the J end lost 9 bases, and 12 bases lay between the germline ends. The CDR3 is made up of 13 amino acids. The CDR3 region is CASSFWENGEQFF. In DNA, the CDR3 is TGTGCCAGCAGCTTTTGGGAAAACGGTGAGCAGTTCTTC.

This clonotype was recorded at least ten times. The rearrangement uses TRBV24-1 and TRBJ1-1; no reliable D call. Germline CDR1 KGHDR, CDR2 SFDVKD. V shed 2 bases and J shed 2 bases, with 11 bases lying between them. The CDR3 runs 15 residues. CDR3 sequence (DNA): TGTGCCACCAGTGATTCAAGAACACCCAACACTGAAGCTTTCTTT. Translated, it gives CATSDSRTPNTEAFF.

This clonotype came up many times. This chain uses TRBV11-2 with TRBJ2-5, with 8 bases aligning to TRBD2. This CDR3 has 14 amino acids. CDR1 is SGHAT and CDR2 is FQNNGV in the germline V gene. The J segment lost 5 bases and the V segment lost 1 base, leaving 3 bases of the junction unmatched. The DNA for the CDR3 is TGTGCCAGCAGCTTAGGCGGGGGGCAGGAGACCCAGTACTTC. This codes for CASSLGGGQETQYF.

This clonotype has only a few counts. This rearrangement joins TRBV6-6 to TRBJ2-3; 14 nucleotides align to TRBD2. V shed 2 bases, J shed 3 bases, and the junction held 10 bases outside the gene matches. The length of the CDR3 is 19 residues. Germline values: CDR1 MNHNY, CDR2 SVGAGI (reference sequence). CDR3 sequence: CASSYPPGTSGSRTDTQYF. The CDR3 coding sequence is TGTGCCAGCAGTTACCCGCCCGGGACTAGCGGGAGTAGGACAGATACGCAGTATTTT.